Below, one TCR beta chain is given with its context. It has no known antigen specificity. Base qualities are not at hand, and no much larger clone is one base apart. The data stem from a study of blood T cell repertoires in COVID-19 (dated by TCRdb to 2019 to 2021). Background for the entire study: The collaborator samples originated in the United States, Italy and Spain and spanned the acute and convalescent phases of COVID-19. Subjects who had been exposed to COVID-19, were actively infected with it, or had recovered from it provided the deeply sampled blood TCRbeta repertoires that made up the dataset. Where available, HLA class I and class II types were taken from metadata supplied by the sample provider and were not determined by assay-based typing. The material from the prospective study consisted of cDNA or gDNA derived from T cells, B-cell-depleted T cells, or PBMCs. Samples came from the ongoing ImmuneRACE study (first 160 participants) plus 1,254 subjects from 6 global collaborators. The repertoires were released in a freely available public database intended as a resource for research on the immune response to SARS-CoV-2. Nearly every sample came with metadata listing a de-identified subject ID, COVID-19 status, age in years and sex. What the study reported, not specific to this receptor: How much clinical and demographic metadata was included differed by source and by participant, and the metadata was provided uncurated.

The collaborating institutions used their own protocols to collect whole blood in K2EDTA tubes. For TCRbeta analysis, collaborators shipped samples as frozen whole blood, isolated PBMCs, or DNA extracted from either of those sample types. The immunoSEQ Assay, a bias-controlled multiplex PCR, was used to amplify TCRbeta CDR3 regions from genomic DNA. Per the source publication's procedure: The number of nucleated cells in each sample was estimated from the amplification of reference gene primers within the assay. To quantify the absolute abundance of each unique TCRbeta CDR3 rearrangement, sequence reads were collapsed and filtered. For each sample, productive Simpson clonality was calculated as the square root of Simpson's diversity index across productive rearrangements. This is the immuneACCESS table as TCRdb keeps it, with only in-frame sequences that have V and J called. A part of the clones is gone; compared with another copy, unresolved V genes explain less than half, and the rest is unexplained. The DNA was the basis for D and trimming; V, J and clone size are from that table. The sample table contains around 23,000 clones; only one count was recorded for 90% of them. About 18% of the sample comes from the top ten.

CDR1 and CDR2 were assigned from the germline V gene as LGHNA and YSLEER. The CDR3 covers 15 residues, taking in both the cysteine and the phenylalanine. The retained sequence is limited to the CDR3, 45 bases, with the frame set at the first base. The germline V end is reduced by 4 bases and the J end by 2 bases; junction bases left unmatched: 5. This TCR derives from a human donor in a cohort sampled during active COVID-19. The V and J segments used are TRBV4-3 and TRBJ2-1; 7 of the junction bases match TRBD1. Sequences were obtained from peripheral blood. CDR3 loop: CASSPGRGPYNEQFF. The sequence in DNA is TGCGCCAGCAGCCCAGGAAGGGGGCCCTACAATGAGCAGTTCTTC.